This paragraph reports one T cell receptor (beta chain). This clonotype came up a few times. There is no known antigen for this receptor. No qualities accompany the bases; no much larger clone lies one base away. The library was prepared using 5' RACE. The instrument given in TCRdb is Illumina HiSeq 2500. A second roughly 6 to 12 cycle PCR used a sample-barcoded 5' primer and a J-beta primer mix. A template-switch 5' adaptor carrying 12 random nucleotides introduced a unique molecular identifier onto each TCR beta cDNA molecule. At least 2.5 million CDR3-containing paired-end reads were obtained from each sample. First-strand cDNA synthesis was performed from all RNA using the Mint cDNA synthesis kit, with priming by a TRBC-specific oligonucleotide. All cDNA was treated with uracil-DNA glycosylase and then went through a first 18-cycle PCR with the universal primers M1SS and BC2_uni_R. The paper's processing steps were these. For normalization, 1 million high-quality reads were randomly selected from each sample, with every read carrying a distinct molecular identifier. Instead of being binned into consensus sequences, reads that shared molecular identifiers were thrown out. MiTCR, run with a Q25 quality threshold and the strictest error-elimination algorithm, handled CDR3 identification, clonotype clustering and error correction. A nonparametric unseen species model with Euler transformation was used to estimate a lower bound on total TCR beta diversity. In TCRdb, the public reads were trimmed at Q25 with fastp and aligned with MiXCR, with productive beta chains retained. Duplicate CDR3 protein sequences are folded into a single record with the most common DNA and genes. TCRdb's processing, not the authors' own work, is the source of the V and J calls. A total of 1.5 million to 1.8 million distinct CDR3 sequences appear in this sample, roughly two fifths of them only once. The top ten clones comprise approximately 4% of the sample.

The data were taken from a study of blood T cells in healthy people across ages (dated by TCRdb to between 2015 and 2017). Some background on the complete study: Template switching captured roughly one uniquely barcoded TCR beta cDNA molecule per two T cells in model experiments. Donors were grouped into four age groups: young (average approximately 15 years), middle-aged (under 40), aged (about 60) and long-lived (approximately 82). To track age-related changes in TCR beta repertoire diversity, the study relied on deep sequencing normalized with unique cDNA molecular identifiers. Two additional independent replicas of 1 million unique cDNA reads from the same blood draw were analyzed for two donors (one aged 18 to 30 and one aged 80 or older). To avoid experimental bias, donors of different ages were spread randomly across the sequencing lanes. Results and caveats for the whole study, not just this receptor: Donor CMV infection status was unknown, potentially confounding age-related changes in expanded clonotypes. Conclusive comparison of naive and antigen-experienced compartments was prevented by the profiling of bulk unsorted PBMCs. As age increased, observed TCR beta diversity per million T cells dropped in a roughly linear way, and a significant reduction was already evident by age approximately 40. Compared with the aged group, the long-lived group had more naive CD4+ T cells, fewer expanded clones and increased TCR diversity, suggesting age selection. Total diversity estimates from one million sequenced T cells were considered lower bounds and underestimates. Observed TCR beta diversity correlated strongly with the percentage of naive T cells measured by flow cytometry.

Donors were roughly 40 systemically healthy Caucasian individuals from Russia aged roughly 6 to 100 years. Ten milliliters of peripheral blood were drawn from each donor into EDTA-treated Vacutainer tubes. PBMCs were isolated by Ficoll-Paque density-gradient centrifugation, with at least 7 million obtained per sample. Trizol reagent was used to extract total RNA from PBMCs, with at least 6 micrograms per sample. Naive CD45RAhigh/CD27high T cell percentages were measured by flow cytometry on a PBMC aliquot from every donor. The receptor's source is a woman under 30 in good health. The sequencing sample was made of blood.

The DNA sequence reads TGCAGCGGACGGCTCACTAACTATGGCTACACCTTC. It specifies CSGRLTNYGYTF. The rearrangement combines TRBV29-1 with TRBJ1-2, with the D gene call left open. As encoded in the germline V gene, CDR1 is SQVTM while CDR2 is ANQGSEA. The V end loses 7 bases and the J end loses 0 bases, and a stretch of 9 bases separates them. The CDR3 goes from the cysteine to the phenylalanine over 12 residues. Just the 36-base CDR3 DNA is kept, in frame starting at base 1.